One and the same sample provided the 14 T cell receptor beta chains below, sequenced in a study of blood T cell repertoires in COVID-19. Profiled with immunoSEQ multiplex PCR; TCRdb holds only in-frame clones, not every one. The table shows fewer than 200,000 clones, with around 82% occurring only once. The source material was PBMCs or T cells enriched from blood (not recorded which). These receptors all come from a woman aged 45-65 years in a cohort exposed to, infected with or recovered from COVID-19 (not recorded which).

The V call is TRBV6-2 or TRBV6-3, the J call TRBJ1-2, with D unclear. CDR1 is MNHEY and CDR2 is SVGEGT in the germline V gene. Trimming removed 5 bases from V and 0 bases from J, with 13 bases in between. The CDR3 is 15 amino acids. Here the CDR3 DNA reads TGTGCCAGCAGTCTGCCTCAAATAGCTAACTATGGCTACACCTTC. Its translation is CASSLPQIANYGYTF.

The chain joins TRBV28 to TRBJ1-2; D may be TRBD1 (5 bases). The CDR3 loop spans 14 amino acids. CDR1 is MDHEN, CDR2 SYDVKM, per germline. V was shortened by 6 bases and J by 4 bases, with 15 bases between the two germline ends. This CDR3 reads CASSPAGTGYGYTF. As DNA, the CDR3 is TGTGCCAGCAGCCCCGCCGGGACTGGCTATGGCTACACCTTC.

This clone has a single count. The chain couples TRBV28 to TRBJ2-3; 10 nucleotides align to TRBD2. The CDR3 runs 14 residues. Germline V CDR1 and CDR2: MDHEN, SYDVKM. V lost 8 bases and J lost 3; bases outside the gene matches: 5. The CDR3 region is CASGIAGGTDTQYF. The CDR3, as DNA: TGTGCCAGCGGGATAGCGGGAGGTACAGATACGCAGTATTTT.

The genes are TRBV27 and TRBJ1-1; D gene unclear. The germline CDR1 and CDR2 sequences are MNHEY and SMNVEV (reference sequence). V was cut by 1 base and J by 5 bases, with 11 bases left in between. The CDR3 is 14 residues long. The CDR3 DNA reads TGTGCCAGCAGTTTATTTGAGGGTTCGACTGAAGCTTTCTTT. The encoded protein is CASSLFEGSTEAFF.

V usage is TRBV19 and J usage is TRBJ2-2; tentative D call: TRBD1 (5 bases). With 3 bases removed from V and 0 bases from J, the gap between germline ends came to 11 bases. In germline, CDR1 is LNHDA, CDR2 SQIVND (reference sequence). The CDR3 runs 16 residues. The CDR3 sequence is CASSIQGRSNTGELFF. The CDR3 region has the DNA TGTGCCAGTAGTATCCAGGGTCGTTCGAACACCGGGGAGCTGTTTTTT. The variable domain in full, completed from reference TRBV19 and TRBJ2-2, reads DGGITQSPKYLFRKEGQNVTLSCEQNLNHDAMYWYRQDPGQGLRLIYYSQIVNDFQKGDIAEGYSVSREKKESFPLTVTSAQKNPTAFYLCASSIQGRSNTGELFFGEGSRLTVL.

V gene TRBV30 combines with J gene TRBJ1-6, with D perhaps matching TRBD1 (5 bases). Germline V gene data show CDR1 as GTSNPN and CDR2 as SVGIG (reference sequence). V was cut by 1 base and J by 7 bases, with 5 bases left in between. The CDR3 sequence is 12 residues long. As DNA, the CDR3 is TGTGCCTGGAGTGAGGGGAATTCACCCCTCCACTTT. The encoded protein is CAWSEGNSPLHF.

This clone was seen more than once but under ten times. The rearrangement links TRBV2 to TRBJ1-1; no reliable D call. Trimming took off 6 bases at V and 5 bases at J, with 13 bases between the two ends. The CDR3 totals 13 residues. Germline CDR1 is SNHLY and CDR2 is FYNNEI. In DNA, the CDR3 is TGTGCCAGCAGGTGGCCGGGGAGGACTGAAGCTTTCTTT. Its translation: CASRWPGRTEAFF.

The chain joins TRBV12-3 or TRBV12-4 to TRBJ2-1; D is ambiguous. Trimming took 6 bases from V and 3 from J, leaving 9 bases between them. The CDR3 spans 13 residues. The CDR3 bases are TGTGCCAGCAGCGTAGTAAGCTACAATGAGCAGTTCTTC. It yields the protein CASSVVSYNEQFF.

The rearrangement links TRBV5-1 to TRBJ2-6; a weak D match, TRBD2 (5 bases). There are 17 residues in the CDR3. Trimming removed 2 bases at V and 1 base at J, with 13 bases between. Germline V lookup: CDR1 SGHRS, CDR2 YFSETQ. CDR3 region: CASSFGTRASGANVLTF. In DNA, the CDR3 is TGCGCCAGCAGCTTCGGTACGCGGGCATCTGGGGCCAACGTCCTGACTTTC.

This chain joins TRBV10-1 and TRBJ2-7; possibly TRBD1 for D (5 bases). The CDR3 runs 12 residues. Germline lookup yields CDR1 WNHNN and CDR2 SYGVQD (reference sequence). Trimming took off 5 bases at V and 6 bases at J, with 11 bases between the two ends. The CDR3 protein is CASSRQGGEQYF. CDR3 DNA sequence: TGCGCCAGCAGTCGTCAGGGTGGCGAGCAGTACTTC.

The chain links TRBV5-4 to TRBJ2-3, with D perhaps matching TRBD1 (6 bases). Trimming removed 2 bases at V and 1 base at J, with 11 bases between. This CDR3 has 15 residues. The germline gives CDR1 SGHNT, CDR2 YYREEE (reference sequence). Written as DNA, the CDR3 is TGTGCCAGCAGCTTATCAGGGGCGGGCACAGATACGCAGTATTTT. This sequence encodes CASSLSGAGTDTQYF.

The chain is built from TRBV7-2 and TRBJ2-7, with 7 bases matching TRBD1. CDR3 length equals 13 residues. Germline values: CDR1 SGHTA, CDR2 FQGNSA. With V trimmed by 5 bases and J by 4 bases, 5 bases remained unmatched. CDR3: CASSKGQSYEQYF. Here the CDR3 DNA reads TGTGCCAGCAGCAAGGGACAGTCTTACGAGCAGTACTTC.

The chain joins TRBV28 to TRBJ1-1, with a weak D call TRBD1 (5 bases). V lost 6 bases to trimming and J lost 3 bases, with 11 bases between them. The CDR3 spans 13 residues. Per germline, CDR1 MDHEN and CDR2 SYDVKM. The CDR3 reads CASSVGGYTEAFF. The CDR3, as DNA: TGTGCCAGCAGCGTCGGGGGGTACACTGAAGCTTTCTTT.

For the CDR3, the DNA is TGTGCCAGCTCACCCCTAATGACAGGGGAGGAGACCCAGTACTTC. It codes for CASSPLMTGEETQYF. V and J are TRBV18 and TRBJ2-5; 8 bases fit TRBD1. CDR1 and CDR2 from the germline V gene are KGHSH and LQKENI. The CDR3 consists of 15 residues. The V and J ends lost 3 bases and 5 bases, in that order; junction bases with no gene match: 8.